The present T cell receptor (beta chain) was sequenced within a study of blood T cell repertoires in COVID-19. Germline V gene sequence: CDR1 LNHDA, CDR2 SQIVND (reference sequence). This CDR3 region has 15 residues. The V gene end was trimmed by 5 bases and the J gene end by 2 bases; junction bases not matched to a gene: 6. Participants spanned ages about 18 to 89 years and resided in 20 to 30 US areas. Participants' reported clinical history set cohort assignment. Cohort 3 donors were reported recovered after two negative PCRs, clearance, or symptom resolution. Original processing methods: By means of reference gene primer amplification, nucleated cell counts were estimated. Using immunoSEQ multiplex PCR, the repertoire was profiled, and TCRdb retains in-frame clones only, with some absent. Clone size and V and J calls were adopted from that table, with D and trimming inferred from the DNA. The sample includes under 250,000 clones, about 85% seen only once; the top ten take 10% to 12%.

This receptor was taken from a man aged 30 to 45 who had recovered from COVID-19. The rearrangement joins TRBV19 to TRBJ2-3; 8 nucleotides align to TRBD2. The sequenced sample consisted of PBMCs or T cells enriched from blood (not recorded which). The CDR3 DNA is TGTGCCAGTAGTTCCCCGGGACTAGACACAGATACGCAGTATTTT. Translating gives CASSSPGLDTDTQYF.